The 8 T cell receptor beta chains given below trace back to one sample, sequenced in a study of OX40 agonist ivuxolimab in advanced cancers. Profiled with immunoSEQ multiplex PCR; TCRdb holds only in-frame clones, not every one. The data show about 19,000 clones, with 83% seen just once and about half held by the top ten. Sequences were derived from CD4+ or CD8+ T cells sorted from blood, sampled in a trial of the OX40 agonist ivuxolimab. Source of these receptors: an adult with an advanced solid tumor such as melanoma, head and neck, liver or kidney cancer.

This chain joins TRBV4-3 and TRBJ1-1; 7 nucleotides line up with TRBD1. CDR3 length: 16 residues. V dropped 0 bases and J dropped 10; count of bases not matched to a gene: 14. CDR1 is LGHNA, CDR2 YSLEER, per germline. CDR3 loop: CASSQDRGGHGIGAFF. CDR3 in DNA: TGCGCCAGCAGCCAAGATCGAGGGGGCCACGGTATCGGAGCTTTCTTT.

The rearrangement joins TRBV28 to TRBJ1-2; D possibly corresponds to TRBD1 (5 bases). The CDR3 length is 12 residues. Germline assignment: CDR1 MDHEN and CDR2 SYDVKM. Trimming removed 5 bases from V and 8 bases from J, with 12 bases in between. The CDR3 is CASSVQVRGYTF. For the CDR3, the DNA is TGTGCCAGCAGTGTACAGGTTAGAGGCTACACCTTC.

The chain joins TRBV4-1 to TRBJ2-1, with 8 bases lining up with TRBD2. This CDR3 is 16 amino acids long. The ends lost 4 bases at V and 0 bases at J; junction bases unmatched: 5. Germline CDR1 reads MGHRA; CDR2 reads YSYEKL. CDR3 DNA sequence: TGCGCCAGCAGCCGGTTTAGCGGGGTCTCCTACAATGAGCAGTTCTTC. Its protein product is CASSRFSGVSYNEQFF.

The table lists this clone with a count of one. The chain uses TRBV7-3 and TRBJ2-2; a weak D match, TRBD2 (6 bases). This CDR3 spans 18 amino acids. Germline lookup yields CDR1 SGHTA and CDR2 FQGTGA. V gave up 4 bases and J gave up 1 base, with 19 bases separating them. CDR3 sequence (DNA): TGTGCCAGCAGCTCAGATCCCGGGACTTTCTTGAACACCGGGGAGCTGTTTTTT. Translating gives CASSSDPGTFLNTGELFF.

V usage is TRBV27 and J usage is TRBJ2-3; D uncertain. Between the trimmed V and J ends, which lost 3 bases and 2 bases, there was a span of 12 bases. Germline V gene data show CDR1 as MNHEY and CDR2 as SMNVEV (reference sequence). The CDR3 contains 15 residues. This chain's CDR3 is CASSLAPTSTDTQYF. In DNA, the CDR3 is TGTGCCAGCAGTTTGGCCCCCACGTCCACAGATACGCAGTATTTT.

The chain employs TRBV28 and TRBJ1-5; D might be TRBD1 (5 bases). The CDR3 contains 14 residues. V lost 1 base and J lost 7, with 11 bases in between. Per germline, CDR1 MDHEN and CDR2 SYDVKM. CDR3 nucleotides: TGTGCCAGCAGTTTATCGGGCGAGGGGCAGCCCCAGCATTTT. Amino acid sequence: CASSLSGEGQPQHF.

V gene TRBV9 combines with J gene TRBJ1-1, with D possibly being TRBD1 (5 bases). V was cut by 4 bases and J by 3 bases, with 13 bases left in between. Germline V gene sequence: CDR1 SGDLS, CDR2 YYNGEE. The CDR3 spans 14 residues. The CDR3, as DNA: TGTGCCAGCAGCCCCCGGAGGGGTCACACTGAAGCTTTCTTT. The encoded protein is CASSPRRGHTEAFF. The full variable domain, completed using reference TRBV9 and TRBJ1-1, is DSGVTQTPKHLITATGQRVTLRCSPRSGDLSVYWYQQSLDQGLQFLIQYYNGEERAKGNILERFSAQQFPDLHSELNLSSLELGDSALYFCASSPRRGHTEAFFGQGTRLTVV.

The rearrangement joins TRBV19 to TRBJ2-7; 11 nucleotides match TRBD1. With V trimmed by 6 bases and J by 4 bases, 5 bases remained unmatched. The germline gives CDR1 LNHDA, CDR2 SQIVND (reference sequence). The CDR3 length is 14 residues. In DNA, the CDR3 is TGTGCCAGTAGGGCCGGGACAGGGGGTTACGAGCAGTACTTC. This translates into CASRAGTGGYEQYF. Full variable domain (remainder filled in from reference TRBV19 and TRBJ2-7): DGGITQSPKYLFRKEGQNVTLSCEQNLNHDAMYWYRQDPGQGLRLIYYSQIVNDFQKGDIAEGYSVSREKKESFPLTVTSAQKNPTAFYLCASRAGTGGYEQYFGPGTRLTVT.